The present T cell receptor beta chain was sequenced within a study of control samples from healthy donors and cancer patients. Generated by immunoSEQ multiplex PCR, the TCRdb table keeps only in-frame clones and is missing some. The sample holds tens of thousands of clones, roughly 87% seen once. Germline V gene lookup returns CDR1 MDHEN and CDR2 SYDVKM. V was trimmed by 6 bases and J by 3 bases, leaving 15 bases between them. The CDR3 length is 14 residues. What was sequenced was blood. The genes are TRBV28 and TRBJ2-7, with TRBD1 as a possible D gene (6 bases). The receptor's source is a woman in her forties or fifties in good health. The CDR3 spells CASSPGTPIYEQYF. CDR3 bases: TGTGCCAGCAGCCCCGGGACACCCATCTACGAGCAGTACTTC.